The clone carrying this TCR beta chain was detected only a few times. Its specificity is unknown. Each CDR3 protein is one row after TCRdb ran MiXCR on the reads. The data contain about 320,000 distinct CDR3 sequences, more than 8% of them singletons. This sample stems from a study of T cell repertoires in cytomegalovirus infection. Across the whole study: In public TCR beta signatures, there were indications of both CMV infection and matching HLA type. Study-wide results and limits: HLA-C-restricted TCR beta clonotypes specific for CMV led the ex vivo response. Accumulated public TCR beta family frequency recognized individuals carrying CMV together with the relevant HLA.

With 2 bases removed from V and 4 bases from J, the gap between germline ends came to 21 bases. The CDR3 runs 18 residues. The germline CDR1 and CDR2 sequences are SGHVS and FQNEAQ. Specimen: PBMCs. The chain combines TRBV7-8 with TRBJ2-1, with unresolved D. This TCR came from a human donor in good health (CMV status not recorded). Some clones in this sample may be carry-over from other donors' samples. In nucleotides, the CDR3 is TGTGCCAGCAGCTTAAAGGGCAGCCCGTCTCCCCTTTACAATGAGCAGTTCTTC. This translates into CASSLKGSPSPLYNEQFF. Based on the CDR3 plus reference TRBV7-8 and TRBJ2-1, the full variable domain is GAGVSQSPRYKVAKRGQDVALRCDPISGHVSLFWYQQALGQGPEFLTYFQNEAQLDKSGLPSDRFFAERPEGSVSTLKIQRTQQEDSAVYLCASSLKGSPSPLYNEQFFGPGTRLTVL.